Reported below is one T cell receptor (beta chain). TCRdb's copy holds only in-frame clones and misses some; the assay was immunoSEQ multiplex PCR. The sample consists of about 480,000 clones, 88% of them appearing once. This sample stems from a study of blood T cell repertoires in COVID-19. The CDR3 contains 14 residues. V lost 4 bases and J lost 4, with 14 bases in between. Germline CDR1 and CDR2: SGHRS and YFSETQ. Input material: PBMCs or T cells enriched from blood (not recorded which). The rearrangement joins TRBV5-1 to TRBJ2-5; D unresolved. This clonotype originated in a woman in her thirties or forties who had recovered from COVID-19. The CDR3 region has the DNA TGCGCCAGCAGCCCCGGTAACTACCCAGAGACCCAGTACTTC. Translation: CASSPGNYPETQYF. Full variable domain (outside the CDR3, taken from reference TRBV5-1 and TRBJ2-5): KAGVTQTPRYLIKTRGQQVTLSCSPISGHRSVSWYQQTPGQGLQFLFEYFSETQRNKGNFPGRFSGRQFSNSRSEMNVSTLELGDSALYLCASSPGNYPETQYFGPGTRLLVL.